The 25 T cell receptor beta chains reported below all come from one sample, sequenced in a study of T cell responses to AZD1222 COVID-19 vaccine. Measured with immunoSEQ multiplex PCR; TCRdb has only the in-frame clones, and not every one. Altogether about 140,000 clones are present, about 90% being singletons, with the ten largest covering roughly 3%. Specimen: peripheral blood, collected on day 0 of AZD1222 vaccination. These receptors were taken from an adult in good health.

V is TRBV19 and J is TRBJ2-1; TRBD2 agrees at 15 bases. V trimming: 5 bases; J trimming: 2 bases; junction bases outside the gene matches: 7. Germline loops: CDR1 LNHDA, CDR2 SQIVND (reference sequence). This CDR3 is built from 18 residues. Here the CDR3 reads CASSPRTSGRAAYNEQFF. CDR3 in DNA: TGTGCCAGTAGTCCCCGGACTAGCGGGAGGGCAGCCTACAATGAGCAGTTCTTC.

This clone occurred once. The rearrangement links TRBV4-1 to TRBJ2-5; the D is unclear. This CDR3 has 13 residues. Per the germline V gene, CDR1 is MGHRA and CDR2 is YSYEKL. The ends were cut back, 2 bases at V and 2 bases at J, with 6 bases in the middle. CDR3 sequence: CASSQIGQETQYF. CDR3 nucleotide sequence: TGCGCCAGCAGCCAAATAGGACAAGAGACCCAGTACTTC.

The V gene is TRBV10-3, the J gene TRBJ2-1; 9 bases agree with TRBD2. Trimming at V came to 5 bases and at J to 7 bases, leaving 3 bases not matched to a gene. Germline-derived CDR1 and CDR2 are ENHRY and SYGVKD. The CDR3 length is 13 residues. The CDR3 spells CAISSSGDNEQFF. For the CDR3, the DNA is TGTGCCATCAGTTCTAGCGGGGATAATGAGCAGTTCTTC.

The rearrangement links TRBV19 to TRBJ1-1; D is perhaps TRBD1 (6 bases). Germline V CDR1 and CDR2: LNHDA, SQIVND (reference sequence). CDR3 size: 17 residues. V was cut by 3 bases and J by 1 base, with 18 bases left in between. The CDR3 sequence is CASSITSRRQANTEAFF. The CDR3 DNA is TGTGCCAGTAGTATTACCAGCCGTAGACAGGCGAACACTGAAGCTTTCTTT.

The rearrangement uses TRBV6-5 and TRBJ1-1; D is unclear. V lost 5 bases and J 0 bases, leaving 10 bases between the germline ends. This CDR3 spans 14 amino acids. Germline V gene data show CDR1 as MNHEY and CDR2 as SVGAGI. The DNA of the CDR3 is TGTGCCAGCAGTCCCTTTGTCCTGAACACTGAAGCTTTCTTT. Its protein product is CASSPFVLNTEAFF.

The chain couples TRBV19 to TRBJ1-5; no firm D call. The germline V gene has CDR1 LNHDA and CDR2 SQIVND (reference sequence). CDR3 size: 15 residues. Trimming cost V 7 bases and J 1 base, with 14 bases left between them. CDR3 DNA sequence: TGTGCCAGTACCCGACTTTTAGGGAGCAATCAGCCCCAGCATTTT. Translating it yields CASTRLLGSNQPQHF.

The genes are TRBV18 and TRBJ2-1; 8 bases agree with TRBD1. Germline V gives CDR1 KGHSH, CDR2 LQKENI. V trimming: 4 bases; J trimming: 8 bases; junction bases outside the gene matches: 7. The CDR3 length is 14 residues. The CDR3 is CASSHGQGMDEQFF. CDR3 nucleotide sequence: TGTGCCAGCTCACACGGACAGGGAATGGATGAGCAGTTCTTC.

The genes are TRBV19 and TRBJ1-1; D is ambiguous. Germline V CDR1 and CDR2: LNHDA, SQIVND (reference sequence). Trimming pared 1 base from V and 2 bases from J, leaving 8 bases between. The CDR3 is 14 residues long. DNA for the CDR3: TGTGCCAGTAGTATAGGGCAACATAACACTGAAGCTTTCTTT. Protein: CASSIGQHNTEAFF.

The chain joins TRBV7-9 to TRBJ1-6, with D uncertain. Between the trimmed V and J ends, which lost 1 base and 7 bases, there was a span of 11 bases. The CDR3 is made up of 15 amino acids. CDR1 SEHNR and CDR2 FQNEAQ come from the germline V gene (reference sequence). CDR3 in DNA: TGTGCCAGCAGCTTAGGCCGGGTATCAAATTCACCCCTCCACTTT. It specifies CASSLGRVSNSPLHF.

The chain carries TRBV4-3 and TRBJ1-2; 12 bases are a match to TRBD1. Per the germline V gene, CDR1 is LGHNA and CDR2 is YSLEER. The CDR3 totals 17 residues. J gave up 3 bases and V 0 bases, and 5 bases lay outside the gene matches. CDR3 sequence reads: CASSQDPGQGAYYGYTF. CDR3 bases: TGCGCCAGCAGCCAAGACCCGGGACAGGGGGCCTACTATGGCTACACCTTC.

The chain joins TRBV7-2 to TRBJ2-5; 9 bases align to TRBD2. Germline V CDR1 and CDR2: SGHTA, FQGNSA. The CDR3 runs to 15 residues. Trimming took 7 bases from V and 2 from J; bases not matched to a gene: 8. CDR3 DNA sequence: TGTGCCAGCAACCTCGGGACTAGCCTTCAAGAGACCCAGTACTTC. This encodes CASNLGTSLQETQYF. The full variable domain, rest sourced from reference TRBV7-2 and TRBJ2-5, is GAGVSQSPSNKVTEKGKDVELRCDPISGHTALYWYRQSLGQGLEFLIYFQGNSAPDKSGLPSDRFSAERTGGSVSTLTIQRTQQEDSAVYLCASNLGTSLQETQYFGPGTRLLVL.

The chain employs TRBV5-1 and TRBJ1-1; 7 positions agree with TRBD1. The length of the CDR3 is 13 residues. Trimming took 4 bases from V and 5 from J; bases not matched to a gene: 5. Germline CDR1 reads SGHRS; CDR2 reads YFSETQ. The CDR3 nucleotides are TGCGCCAGCAGCCACGGGACAGCGACTGAAGCTTTCTTT. Its translation: CASSHGTATEAFF.

The rearrangement links TRBV28 to TRBJ1-1; D is perhaps TRBD1 (6 bases). The CDR3 runs 18 residues. CDR1 is MDHEN, CDR2 SYDVKM, per germline. V was trimmed by 2 bases and J by 1 base, leaving 20 bases between them. The CDR3, as DNA: TGTGCCAGCAGTTTACCCATATCGACAGGAGTCCCGAACACTGAAGCTTTCTTT. Residues: CASSLPISTGVPNTEAFF.

The V call is TRBV28, the J call TRBJ1-3, with D unresolved. Trimming cost V 5 bases and J 6 bases, with 8 bases left between them. This CDR3 has 12 residues. Germline CDR1 MDHEN, CDR2 SYDVKM. DNA of the CDR3: TGTGCCAGCAGTCGGACGGCAAACACCATATATTTT. Its protein is CASSRTANTIYF.

The J gene is TRBJ1-5, the V gene TRBV7-9; D remains unclear. Trimming shortened V by 4 bases and J by 5 bases, and 12 bases separated the two germline ends. The CDR3 sequence is 14 residues long. From germline, CDR1 is SEHNR and CDR2 FQNEAQ (reference sequence). CDR3 DNA: TGTGCCAGCAGCTCAAATAGGGAGGATCAGCCCCAGCATTTT. Its translation is CASSSNREDQPQHF.

This sequence joins TRBV11-2 and TRBJ2-1; the D gene is possibly TRBD2 (6 bases). The germline gives CDR1 SGHAT, CDR2 FQNNGV. The CDR3 sequence is 13 residues long. Trimming shortened V by 7 bases and J by 7 bases, and 14 bases separated the two germline ends. CDR3 DNA: TGTGCCAGCACCCCGGCGGGATGGAATGAGCAGTTCTTC. Its protein is CASTPAGWNEQFF.

This sequence joins TRBV6-2 or TRBV6-3 and TRBJ1-2, with D tentatively TRBD1 (5 bases). Germline CDR1 MNHEY, CDR2 SVGEGT. The CDR3 loop spans 14 amino acids. The V and J ends lost 0 bases and 8 bases respectively, with 13 bases between them. CDR3 loop: CASSYSGQGGGYTF. Written as DNA, the CDR3 is TGTGCCAGCAGTTACTCAGGGCAGGGAGGCGGCTACACCTTC.

This clone was detected only a few times. The rearrangement joins TRBV6-5 to TRBJ1-3; the D is unclear. The CDR3 is 14 amino acids. V was trimmed by 6 bases and J by 3 bases, leaving 12 bases between them. Per the germline V gene, CDR1 is MNHEY and CDR2 is SVGAGI. This chain's CDR3 is CASSGRILGNTIYF. As DNA, the CDR3 is TGTGCCAGCAGCGGAAGAATTCTTGGAAACACCATATATTTT.

V and J are TRBV12-3 or TRBV12-4 and TRBJ1-2, with a weak D call TRBD1 (5 bases). CDR3 length: 12 residues. Trimming left V 5 bases short and J 4 bases short, with 8 bases between. CDR3 amino acids: CASSAGFYGYTF. The CDR3 region has the DNA TGTGCCAGCAGTGCAGGGTTCTATGGCTACACCTTC.

This chain links TRBV29-1 with TRBJ1-4; D call uncertain. Germline loops: CDR1 SQVTM, CDR2 ANQGSEA. Trimming removed 1 base from V and 8 bases from J, with 8 bases in between. This CDR3 contains 12 residues. CDR3 coding DNA: TGCAGCGTTGAAGGTCCAGACGAAAAACTGTTTTTT. As protein: CSVEGPDEKLFF.

The CDR3 protein is CASSARGNLGYGYTF. The CDR3 nucleotides are TGTGCCAGCAGTGCCAGGGGAAACCTCGGCTATGGCTACACCTTC. This chain joins TRBV5-6 and TRBJ1-2, with D possibly TRBD1 on 6 matching bases. V was trimmed by 5 bases and J by 4 bases, leaving 18 bases between them. Germline CDR1 and CDR2: SGHDT and YYEEEE. CDR3 length equals 15 residues.

The chain couples TRBV30 to TRBJ2-3; a possible D gene is TRBD2 (5 bases). Germline V CDR1 and CDR2: GTSNPN, SVGIG (reference sequence). Between the trimmed V and J ends, which lost 1 base and 1 base, there was a span of 9 bases. CDR3 length: 14 amino acids. Written as DNA, the CDR3 is TGTGCCTGGAGTGGAGGGAGAGGCACAGATACGCAGTATTTT. As protein: CAWSGGRGTDTQYF.

V is TRBV3-1 (or the pseudogene TRBV3-2) and J is TRBJ1-4, with a tentative D call TRBD1 (6 bases). The CDR3 runs to 15 residues. From germline, CDR1 is LGHDT and CDR2 YNNKEL (reference sequence). Between the trimmed V and J ends, which lost 1 base and 4 bases, there was a span of 10 bases. The CDR3 coding sequence is TGTGCCAGCAGCCAAGGGGGGCATTATAATGAAAAACTGTTTTTT. It is translated as CASSQGGHYNEKLFF.

This clone was picked up a small number of times. The rearrangement joins TRBV4-1 to TRBJ1-6; no firm D call. Germline assignment: CDR1 MGHRA and CDR2 YSYEKL. Between the trimmed V and J ends, which lost 2 bases and 10 bases, there was a span of 15 bases. The CDR3 has 15 residues. CDR3 sequence: CASSQYPVTQSPLHF. The CDR3 DNA sequence: TGCGCCAGCAGCCAATATCCGGTTACCCAATCACCCCTCCACTTT.

The chain uses TRBV7-9 and TRBJ2-3; 11 bases map to TRBD2. This CDR3 region has 16 residues. V lost 5 bases and J lost 5; bases outside the gene matches: 9. Germline V gene lookup returns CDR1 SEHNR and CDR2 FQNEAQ (reference sequence). The CDR3 reads CASSPVTSGTGDTQYF. CDR3 nucleotides: TGTGCCAGCAGCCCAGTGACTAGCGGGACTGGAGATACGCAGTATTTT.